The 17 T cell receptor beta chains presented below share a single source sample, sequenced in a study of shared clonotypes between healthy human individuals. CD45RO-negative, CCR7-positively selected cells formed the naive CD8 fraction, excluding terminally differentiated effector memory CD45RA+ cells. The repertoire was sequenced with immunoSEQ multiplex PCR; TCRdb's copy has only in-frame clones and lacks some. Found here are around 700,000 clones, roughly nine tenths of them singletons; the top ten hold roughly 24%. The source material was naive CD8+ T cells sorted from blood. The receptors here all came from a man aged 25 to 40 in good health.

The V gene is TRBV27, the J gene TRBJ1-5, with 7 nucleotides matching TRBD1. The CDR3 loop spans 15 amino acids. With 3 bases clipped from V and 7 bases from J, the junction kept 9 bases outside the gene matches. Per germline, CDR1 MNHEY and CDR2 SMNVEV (reference sequence). DNA for the CDR3: TGTGCCAGCAGTTTGCGCACAGGGGTTTGGCAGCCCCAGCATTTT. This encodes CASSLRTGVWQPQHF.

In DNA form, the CDR3 reads TGCAGCGCCGACTCGGACAGGGGAAGTGGGGAGCTGTTTTTT. It is translated as CSADSDRGSGELFF. This sequence joins TRBV29-1 and TRBJ2-2; 9 bases map to TRBD1. Unmatched junction bases numbered 11, after V lost 7 bases and J lost 8 bases. The CDR3 totals 14 residues. CDR1 and CDR2 from the germline V gene are SQVTM and ANQGSEA.

V is TRBV9 and J is TRBJ2-1, with 14 nucleotides matching TRBD2. V trimming: 3 bases; J trimming: 4 bases; junction bases outside the gene matches: 6. The germline gives CDR1 SGDLS, CDR2 YYNGEE. The CDR3 is 17 amino acids. DNA for the CDR3: TGTGCCAGCAGCGCGGGGACTAGCGGGAGCACATACAATGAGCAGTTCTTC. Amino acid sequence: CASSAGTSGSTYNEQFF. The full variable domain, rest sourced from reference TRBV9 and TRBJ2-1, is DSGVTQTPKHLITATGQRVTLRCSPRSGDLSVYWYQQSLDQGLQFLIQYYNGEERAKGNILERFSAQQFPDLHSELNLSSLELGDSALYFCASSAGTSGSTYNEQFFGPGTRLTVL.

About this clone itself: One junction end does not reproduce the germline sequence, and a read error may be involved. Other DNA variants within this sample encode the same CDR3. This chain links TRBV15 with TRBJ2-7; possible D gene TRBD2, 5 bases. Germline V gives CDR1 LNHNV, CDR2 YYDKDF (reference sequence). The CDR3 consists of 16 residues. The CDR3 is CATSEKDSDPSYEQYF. The DNA for the CDR3 is TGTGCCACCAGCGAAAAGGATAGCGACCCGTCCTACGAACAGTACTTC.

The chain links TRBV9 to TRBJ2-3; D remains ambiguous. Germline V gene lookup returns CDR1 SGDLS and CDR2 YYNGEE. The CDR3 sequence is 15 residues long. Trimming left V 0 bases short and J 2 bases short, with 10 bases between. The CDR3 loop reads CASSVAGRYTDTQYF. CDR3 in DNA: TGTGCCAGCAGCGTAGCGGGCCGATACACAGATACGCAGTATTTT.

This clone was observed a handful of times. This sequence joins TRBV27 and TRBJ2-3; a possible D gene is TRBD1 (5 bases). CDR3 length: 14 amino acids. V lost 3 bases and J 10 bases, leaving 17 bases between the germline ends. Germline V lookup: CDR1 MNHEY, CDR2 SMNVEV (reference sequence). CDR3 region: CASSLIEHHRPQYF. DNA for the CDR3: TGTGCCAGCAGTTTGATTGAGCACCACAGGCCGCAGTATTTT.

The chain has TRBV9 and TRBJ1-1, with D unclear. The CDR3 spans 14 residues. The V end was cut by 7 bases, the J end by 0 bases, with 13 bases between. Per germline, CDR1 SGDLS and CDR2 YYNGEE. The CDR3 DNA reads TGTGCCAGCGGTTCGAGCTCGATGAACACTGAAGCTTTCTTT. Translating gives CASGSSSMNTEAFF.

The chain carries TRBV27 and TRBJ1-4; D remains ambiguous. CDR1 MNHEY and CDR2 SMNVEV come from the germline V gene (reference sequence). Deletions cut 3 bases from V and 8 bases from J, with 10 bases between. This CDR3 has 13 amino acids. In DNA, the CDR3 is TGTGCCAGCAGTTTGTGGCGGGGAGAAAAACTGTTTTTT. It yields the protein CASSLWRGEKLFF.

The CDR3 here is CASSLLRDSWDEKLFF. The CDR3 nucleotides are TGTGCCAGCAGTTTATTACGGGACTCATGGGATGAAAAACTGTTTTTT. The genes are TRBV28 and TRBJ1-4, with a tentative D call TRBD1 (5 bases). V was trimmed by 1 base and J by 6 bases, leaving 15 bases between them. The CDR3 has 16 residues. Germline V lookup: CDR1 MDHEN, CDR2 SYDVKM.

The chain carries TRBV7-9 and TRBJ1-3, with no clear D. The CDR3 has 13 residues. Germline V gene lookup returns CDR1 SEHNR and CDR2 FQNEAQ (reference sequence). V lost 5 bases to trimming and J lost 4 bases, with 9 bases between them. The CDR3 DNA sequence: TGTGCCAGCAGCCCCCGAGGCGGAAACACCATATATTTT. It codes for CASSPRGGNTIYF.

The V call is TRBV7-9, the J call TRBJ2-7, with D maybe TRBD2 (6 bases). The CDR3 length is 16 residues. In germline, CDR1 is SEHNR, CDR2 FQNEAQ (reference sequence). Deletions cut 5 bases from V and 3 bases from J, with 20 bases between. The CDR3 region has the DNA TGTGCCAGCAGCCCTGAGGAAGGGGAGGATTTCTACGAGCAGTACTTC. Translation: CASSPEEGEDFYEQYF.

As for this clone: Additional DNA sequences in this sample encode the identical CDR3. The CDR3 is CASDRGYEQYF. In nucleotides, the CDR3 is TGTGCCAGCGACAGGGGCTACGAGCAGTACTTC. The chain recombines TRBV28 with TRBJ2-7, with TRBD1 matching 8 bases. Losses at the gene ends were 8 bases for V and 3 bases for J; bases not matched to a gene: 0. The CDR3 totals 11 residues. Germline-derived CDR1 and CDR2 are MDHEN and SYDVKM. Variable domain in full (rest from reference TRBV28 and TRBJ2-7): DVKVTQSSRYLVKRTGEKVFLECVQDMDHENMFWYRQDPGLGLRLIYFSYDVKMKEKGDIPEGYSVSREKKERFSLILESASTNQTSMYLCASDRGYEQYFGPGTRLTVT.

V usage is TRBV30 and J usage is TRBJ2-6; a possible D gene is TRBD2 (5 bases). The CDR3 is made up of 15 amino acids. Germline CDR1 reads GTSNPN; CDR2 reads SVGIG (reference sequence). V lost 5 bases and J 2 bases, leaving 13 bases between the germline ends. The CDR3 reads CAWGLLGAGANVLTF. CDR3 bases: TGTGCCTGGGGACTCCTAGGAGCTGGGGCCAACGTCCTGACTTTC.

The V call is TRBV7-2, the J call TRBJ2-5, with 7 nucleotides matching TRBD2. The CDR3 has 15 residues. With 8 bases clipped from V and 2 bases from J, the junction kept 11 bases outside the gene matches. Germline CDR1 SGHTA, CDR2 FQGNSA. Here the CDR3 DNA reads TGTGCCAGCTCTCCCGGGACTACCACTCAAGAGACCCAGTACTTC. Translating it yields CASSPGTTTQETQYF.

The J gene is TRBJ1-4, the V gene TRBV2; 9 bases align to TRBD1. From germline, CDR1 is SNHLY and CDR2 FYNNEI. J gave up 6 bases and V 6 bases, and 5 bases lay outside the gene matches. The CDR3 sequence is 14 residues long. CDR3 in amino acids: CASRGTGTHEKLFF. In DNA form, the CDR3 reads TGTGCCAGCAGGGGGACAGGGACGCATGAAAAACTGTTTTTT.

V is TRBV5-6 and J is TRBJ2-1; TRBD2 matches at 7 bases. Germline loops: CDR1 SGHDT, CDR2 YYEEEE. The CDR3 length is 17 residues. Trimming took 1 base from V and 2 from J; bases not matched to a gene: 9. DNA of the CDR3: TGTGCCAGCAGCTTGTATTTTACGGGAGGCGCCTACAATGAGCAGTTCTTC. Amino acids: CASSLYFTGGAYNEQFF.

The table lists this clone with a count of one. The rearrangement uses TRBV6-1 and TRBJ2-7; D may be TRBD2 (5 bases). Germline CDR1 and CDR2: MNHNS and SASEGT. The CDR3 is 15 residues long. V shed 5 bases and J shed 1 base, with 15 bases lying between them. The DNA of the CDR3 is TGTGCCAGCAGTAGTCCAATGGGAGAGTCCTACGAGCAGTACTTC. It codes for CASSSPMGESYEQYF.